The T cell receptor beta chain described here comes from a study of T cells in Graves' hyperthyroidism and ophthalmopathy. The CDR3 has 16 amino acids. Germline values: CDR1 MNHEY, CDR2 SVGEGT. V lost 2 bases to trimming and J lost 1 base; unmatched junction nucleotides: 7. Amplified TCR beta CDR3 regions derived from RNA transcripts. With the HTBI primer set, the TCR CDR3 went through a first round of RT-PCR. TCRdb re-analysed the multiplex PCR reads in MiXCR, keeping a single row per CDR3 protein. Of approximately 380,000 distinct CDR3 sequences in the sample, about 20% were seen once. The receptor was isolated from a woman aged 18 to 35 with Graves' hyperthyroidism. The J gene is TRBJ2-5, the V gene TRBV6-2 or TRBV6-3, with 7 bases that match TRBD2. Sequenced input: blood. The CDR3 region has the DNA TGTGCCAGCAGTTACGCAGCTAGCGGACTCCAAGAGACCCAGTACTTC. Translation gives CASSYAASGLQETQYF.